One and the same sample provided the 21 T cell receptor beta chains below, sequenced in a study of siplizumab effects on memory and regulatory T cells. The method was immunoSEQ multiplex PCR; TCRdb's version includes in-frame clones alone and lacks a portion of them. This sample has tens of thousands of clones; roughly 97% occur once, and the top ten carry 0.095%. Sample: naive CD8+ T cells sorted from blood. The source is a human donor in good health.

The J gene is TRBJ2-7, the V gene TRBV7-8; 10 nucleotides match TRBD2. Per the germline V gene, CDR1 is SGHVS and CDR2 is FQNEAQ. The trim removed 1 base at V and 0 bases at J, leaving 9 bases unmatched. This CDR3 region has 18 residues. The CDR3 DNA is TGTGCCAGCAGCTTAGAAATGGCTAGCGGGGGCGTCTCCTACGAGCAGTACTTC. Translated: CASSLEMASGGVSYEQYF.

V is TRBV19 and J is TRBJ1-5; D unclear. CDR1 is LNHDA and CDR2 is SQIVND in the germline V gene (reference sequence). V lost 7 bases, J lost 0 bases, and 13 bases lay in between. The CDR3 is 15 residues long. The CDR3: CASTLSRFSNQPQHF. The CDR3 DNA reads TGTGCCAGTACCCTCTCCCGGTTTAGCAATCAGCCCCAGCATTTT. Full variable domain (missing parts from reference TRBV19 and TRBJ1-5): DGGITQSPKYLFRKEGQNVTLSCEQNLNHDAMYWYRQDPGQGLRLIYYSQIVNDFQKGDIAEGYSVSREKKESFPLTVTSAQKNPTAFYLCASTLSRFSNQPQHFGDGTRLSIL.

The CDR3 loop is CASSPISGNEQFF. DNA of the CDR3: TGTGCCAGCTCCCCCATTAGTGGTAATGAGCAGTTCTTC. The V call is TRBV9, the J call TRBJ2-1; D is undetermined. The V end lost 7 bases, the J end lost 7 bases, and 15 bases lay between the germline ends. CDR3 length: 13 residues. Germline V lookup: CDR1 SGDLS, CDR2 YYNGEE.

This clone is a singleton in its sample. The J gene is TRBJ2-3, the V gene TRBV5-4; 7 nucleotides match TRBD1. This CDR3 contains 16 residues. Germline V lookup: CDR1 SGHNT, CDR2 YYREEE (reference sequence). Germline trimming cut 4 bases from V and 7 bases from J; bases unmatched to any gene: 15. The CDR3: CASSPSTGAGFNTQYF. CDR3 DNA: TGTGCCAGCAGCCCCTCCACAGGGGCCGGGTTTAATACGCAGTATTTT.

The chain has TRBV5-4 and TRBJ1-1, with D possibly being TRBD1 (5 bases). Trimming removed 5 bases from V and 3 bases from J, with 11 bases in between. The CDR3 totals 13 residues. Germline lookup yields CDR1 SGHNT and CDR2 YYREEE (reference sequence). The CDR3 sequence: CASSVWGDTEAFF. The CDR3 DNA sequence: TGTGCCAGCAGTGTATGGGGGGACACTGAAGCTTTCTTT. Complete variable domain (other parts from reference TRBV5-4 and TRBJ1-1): ETGVTQSPTHLIKTRGQQVTLRCSSQSGHNTVSWYQQALGQGPQFIFQYYREEENGRGNFPPRFSGLQFPNYSSELNVNALELDDSALYLCASSVWGDTEAFFGQGTRLTVV.

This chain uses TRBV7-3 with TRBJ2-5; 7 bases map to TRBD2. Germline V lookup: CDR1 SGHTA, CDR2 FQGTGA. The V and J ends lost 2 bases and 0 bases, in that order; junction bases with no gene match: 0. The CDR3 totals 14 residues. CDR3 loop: CASSLAGDQETQYF. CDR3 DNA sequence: TGTGCCAGCAGCTTAGCGGGGGACCAAGAGACCCAGTACTTC.

The CDR3, as DNA: TGTGCCAGCAGCAAATGGGCAGAAGTTAGCAATCAGCCCCAGCATTTT. As protein: CASSKWAEVSNQPQHF. This rearrangement joins TRBV21-1 to TRBJ1-5; the listed D gene, TRBD1, was not tested against the DNA. TRBV21-1 is an annotated pseudogene. The CDR3 is 16 residues long.

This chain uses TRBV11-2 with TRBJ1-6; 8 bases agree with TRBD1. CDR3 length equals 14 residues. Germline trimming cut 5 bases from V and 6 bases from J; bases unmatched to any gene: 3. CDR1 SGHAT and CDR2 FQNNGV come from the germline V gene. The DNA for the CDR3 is TGTGCCAGCAGCCCCGGACAGGGTAATTCACCCCTCCACTTT. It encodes CASSPGQGNSPLHF.

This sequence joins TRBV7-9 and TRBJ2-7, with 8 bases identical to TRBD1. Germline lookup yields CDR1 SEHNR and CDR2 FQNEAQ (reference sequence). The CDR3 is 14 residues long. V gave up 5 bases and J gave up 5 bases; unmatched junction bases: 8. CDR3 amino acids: CASSQGQGANEQYF. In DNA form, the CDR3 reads TGTGCCAGCAGCCAGGGTCAGGGGGCCAACGAGCAGTACTTC.

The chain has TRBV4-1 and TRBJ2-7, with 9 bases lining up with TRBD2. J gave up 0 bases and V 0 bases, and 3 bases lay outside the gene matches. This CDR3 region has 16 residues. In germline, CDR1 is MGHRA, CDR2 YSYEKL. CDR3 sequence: CASSQDLAGPSYEQYF. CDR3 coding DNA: TGCGCCAGCAGCCAAGACCTAGCGGGGCCCTCCTACGAGCAGTACTTC.

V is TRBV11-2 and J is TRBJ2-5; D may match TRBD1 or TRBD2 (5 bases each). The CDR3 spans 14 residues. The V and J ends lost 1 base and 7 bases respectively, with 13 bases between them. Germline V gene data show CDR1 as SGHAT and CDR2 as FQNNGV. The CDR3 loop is CASSLVGSGGTQYF. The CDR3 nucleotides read TGTGCCAGCAGCTTAGTTGGCAGTGGGGGGACCCAGTACTTC.

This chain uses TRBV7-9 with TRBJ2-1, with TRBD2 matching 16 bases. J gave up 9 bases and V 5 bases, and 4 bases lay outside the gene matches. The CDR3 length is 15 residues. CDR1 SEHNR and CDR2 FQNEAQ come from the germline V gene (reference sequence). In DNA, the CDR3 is TGTGCCAGCAGCCCGGGACTAGCGGGGGGGCTTGAGCAGTTCTTC. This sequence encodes CASSPGLAGGLEQFF.

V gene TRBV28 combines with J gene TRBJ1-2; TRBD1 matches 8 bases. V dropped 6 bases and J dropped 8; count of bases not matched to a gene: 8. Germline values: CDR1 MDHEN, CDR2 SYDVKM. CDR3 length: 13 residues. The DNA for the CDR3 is TGTGCCAGCAGCTACGGGACAGGACTAGGCTACACCTTC. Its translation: CASSYGTGLGYTF.

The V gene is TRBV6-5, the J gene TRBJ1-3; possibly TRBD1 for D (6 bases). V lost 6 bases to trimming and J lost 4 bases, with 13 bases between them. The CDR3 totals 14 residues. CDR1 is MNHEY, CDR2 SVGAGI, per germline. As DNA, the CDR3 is TGTGCCAGCAGCTTAGGGACAACAGGAAACACCATATATTTT. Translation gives CASSLGTTGNTIYF.

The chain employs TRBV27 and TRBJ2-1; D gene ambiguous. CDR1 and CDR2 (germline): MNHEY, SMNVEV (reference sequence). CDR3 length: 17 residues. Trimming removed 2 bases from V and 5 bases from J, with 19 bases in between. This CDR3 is CASSLTDWADNDNEQFF. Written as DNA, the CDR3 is TGTGCCAGCAGTTTAACAGACTGGGCAGACAACGACAATGAGCAGTTCTTC.

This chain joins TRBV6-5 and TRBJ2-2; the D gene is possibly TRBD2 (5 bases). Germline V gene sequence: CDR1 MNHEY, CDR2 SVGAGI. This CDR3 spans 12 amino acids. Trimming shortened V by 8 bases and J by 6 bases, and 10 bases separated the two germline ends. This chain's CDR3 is CASPAGSGELFF. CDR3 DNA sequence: TGTGCCAGCCCCGCGGGCTCCGGGGAGCTGTTTTTT.

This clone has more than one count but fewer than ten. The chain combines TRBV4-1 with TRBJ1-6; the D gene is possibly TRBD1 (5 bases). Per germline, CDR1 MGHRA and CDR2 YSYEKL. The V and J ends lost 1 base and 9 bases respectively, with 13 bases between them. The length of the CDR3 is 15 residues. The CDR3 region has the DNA TGCGCCAGCAGCCAAGGGCAGGGCGGGAGTTCACCCCTCCACTTT. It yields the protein CASSQGQGGSSPLHF.

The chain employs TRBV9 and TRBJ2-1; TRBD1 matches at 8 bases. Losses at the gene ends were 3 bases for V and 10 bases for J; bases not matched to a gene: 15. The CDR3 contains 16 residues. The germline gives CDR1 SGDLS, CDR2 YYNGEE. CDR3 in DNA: TGTGCCAGCAGCGCCGAGGACAGGGTGGGGGCGTGGGAGCAGTTCTTC. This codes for CASSAEDRVGAWEQFF.

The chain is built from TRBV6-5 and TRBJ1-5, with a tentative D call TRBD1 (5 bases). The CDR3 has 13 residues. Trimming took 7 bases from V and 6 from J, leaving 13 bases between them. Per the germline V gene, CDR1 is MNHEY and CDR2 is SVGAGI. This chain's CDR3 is CASTLGGGQPQHF. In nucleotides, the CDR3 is TGTGCCAGCACTCTCGGGGGGGGTCAGCCCCAGCATTTT.

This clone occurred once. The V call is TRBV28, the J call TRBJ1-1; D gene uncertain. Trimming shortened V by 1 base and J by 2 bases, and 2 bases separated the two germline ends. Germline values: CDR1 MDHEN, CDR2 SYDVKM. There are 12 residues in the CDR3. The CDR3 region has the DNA TGTGCCAGCAGTTTATACAACACTGAAGCTTTCTTT. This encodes CASSLYNTEAFF.

The DNA of the CDR3 is TGTGCCAGCAGCCGGGACAACTACAATGAGCAGTTCTTC. It translates to CASSRDNYNEQFF. The chain is built from TRBV11-2 and TRBJ2-1, with D tentatively TRBD1 (6 bases). The germline V gene encodes CDR1 SGHAT and CDR2 FQNNGV. This CDR3 is built from 13 residues. Between the trimmed V and J ends, which lost 5 bases and 3 bases, there was a span of 8 bases.